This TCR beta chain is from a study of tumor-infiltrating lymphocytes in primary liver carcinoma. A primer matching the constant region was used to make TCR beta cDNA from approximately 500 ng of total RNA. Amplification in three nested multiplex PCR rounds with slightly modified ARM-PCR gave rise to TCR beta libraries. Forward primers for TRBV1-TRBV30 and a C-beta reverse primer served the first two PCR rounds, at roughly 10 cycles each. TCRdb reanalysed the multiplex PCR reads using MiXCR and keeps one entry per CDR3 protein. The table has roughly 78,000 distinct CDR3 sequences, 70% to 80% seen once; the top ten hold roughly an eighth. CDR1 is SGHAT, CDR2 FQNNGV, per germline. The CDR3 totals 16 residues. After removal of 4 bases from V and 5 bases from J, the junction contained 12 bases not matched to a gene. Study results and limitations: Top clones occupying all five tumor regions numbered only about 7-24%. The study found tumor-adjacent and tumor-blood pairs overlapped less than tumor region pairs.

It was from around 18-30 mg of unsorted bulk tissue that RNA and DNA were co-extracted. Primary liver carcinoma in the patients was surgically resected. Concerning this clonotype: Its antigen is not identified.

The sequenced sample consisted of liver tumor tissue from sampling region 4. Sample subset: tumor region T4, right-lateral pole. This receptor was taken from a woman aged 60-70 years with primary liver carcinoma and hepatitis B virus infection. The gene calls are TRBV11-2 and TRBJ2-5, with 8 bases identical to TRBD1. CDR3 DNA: TGTGCCAGCAGCTCCACCGGGACAGGTCTTAGGGAGACCCAGTACTTC. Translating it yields CASSSTGTGLRETQYF.